The 32 T cell receptor beta chains listed next were all sequenced from one sample in a study of CD4 T cells in relation to SARS-CoV-2 and coronaviruses. Their antigens are not known. Before the COVID-19 pandemic, during about 2011-2019, CD4+ T cells were taken from unexposed donors. The cells were cultured for about ten days before CD4+ T cells were isolated. Measured with immunoSEQ multiplex PCR; TCRdb has only the in-frame clones, and not every one. The sample records over 25,000 clones, about 75% being singletons. The sequenced material came from CD4+ T cells from PBMCs, cultured in vitro. Receptor source: a human donor in good health.

This sequence joins TRBV4-1 and TRBJ1-6; D gene unclear. The germline gives CDR1 MGHRA, CDR2 YSYEKL. V lost 3 bases and J 9 bases, leaving 9 bases between the germline ends. This CDR3 has 13 amino acids. CDR3 nucleotide sequence: TGCGCCAGCAGCCAGTTCTACGGTTCACCCCTCCACTTT. This gives the protein CASSQFYGSPLHF.

The rearrangement joins TRBV12-3 or TRBV12-4 to TRBJ2-3; D remains unclear. Trimming left V 8 bases short and J 0 bases short, with 9 bases between. CDR3 length: 13 residues. The CDR3 is CASQQASTDTQYF. The CDR3 region has the DNA TGTGCCAGCCAACAAGCTAGCACAGATACGCAGTATTTT.

This chain connects TRBV19 to TRBJ2-5; 11 positions agree with TRBD2. V lost 6 bases to trimming and J lost 5 bases; unmatched junction nucleotides: 11. The CDR3 sequence is 16 residues long. Germline lookup yields CDR1 LNHDA and CDR2 SQIVND (reference sequence). CDR3 loop: CASSDHIAGGGETQYF. The CDR3 DNA reads TGTGCCAGTAGCGACCACATAGCGGGAGGGGGGGAGACCCAGTACTTC.

There are a few counts of this clone. V and J are TRBV14 and TRBJ2-7; 7 bases align to TRBD2. This CDR3 spans 15 amino acids. Germline V gene sequence: CDR1 SGHDN, CDR2 FVKESK. V was pared by 3 bases and J by 2 bases, with 7 bases of the junction left unmatched. CDR3 DNA sequence: TGTGCCAGCAGCCATGAGCGGGGAGGAACCTACGAGCAGTACTTC. Protein product: CASSHERGGTYEQYF.

The chain employs TRBV4-1 and TRBJ2-3, with 7 positions matching TRBD2. The germline gives CDR1 MGHRA, CDR2 YSYEKL. This CDR3 is built from 14 residues. Trimming cost V 2 bases and J 6 bases; bases outside gene matches: 5. The CDR3: CASSQLGLRDTQYF. The CDR3 DNA is TGCGCCAGCAGCCAACTGGGACTACGGGATACGCAGTATTTT.

CDR3 sequence: CASSLVVTTSNQPQHF. The CDR3 DNA is TGTGCCAGCAGCTTAGTTGTCACAACTAGCAATCAGCCCCAGCATTTT. V usage is TRBV7-2 and J usage is TRBJ1-5; no firm D call. Trimming cost V 1 base and J 0 bases, with 10 bases left between them. The CDR3 loop spans 16 amino acids. Germline V lookup: CDR1 SGHTA, CDR2 FQGNSA.

The rearrangement uses TRBV4-2 and TRBJ2-5; D remains unclear. Germline V lookup: CDR1 LGHNA, CDR2 YNFKEQ. V was cut by 4 bases and J by 1 base, with 13 bases left in between. This CDR3 contains 15 residues. The CDR3 DNA is TGTGCCAGCAGCCCGCGACCCCCCGCCCAAGAGACCCAGTACTTC. This sequence encodes CASSPRPPAQETQYF.

The gene calls are TRBV5-1 and TRBJ1-2, with 12 bases aligning to TRBD1. V dropped 0 bases and J dropped 8; count of bases not matched to a gene: 5. CDR1 is SGHRS and CDR2 is YFSETQ in the germline V gene. The CDR3 covers 15 residues. CDR3 in amino acids: CASSLGGQGAEGYTF. CDR3 DNA: TGCGCCAGCAGCTTGGGGGGACAGGGGGCCGAGGGCTACACCTTC.

The J gene is TRBJ2-7, the V gene TRBV7-2; maybe TRBD1 (5 bases). V lost 1 base and J 2 bases, leaving 9 bases between the germline ends. There are 14 residues in the CDR3. Per the germline V gene, CDR1 is SGHTA and CDR2 is FQGNSA. For the CDR3, the DNA is TGTGCCAGCAGCTTAGACAGGTCCACCTACGAGCAGTACTTC. As protein: CASSLDRSTYEQYF.

The chain uses TRBV6-2 or TRBV6-3 and TRBJ2-3; D call uncertain. CDR3 size: 18 residues. Trimming cost V 0 bases and J 0 bases, with 16 bases left between them. From germline, CDR1 is MNHEY and CDR2 SVGEGT. CDR3 sequence (DNA): TGTGCCAGCAGTTACTCGAGTCAAACCCAAAGTAGCACAGATACGCAGTATTTT. Translated: CASSYSSQTQSSTDTQYF.

The CDR3 spells CAISEKTGGRNTIYF. The CDR3 DNA sequence: TGTGCCATCAGTGAAAAGACAGGGGGCCGAAACACCATATATTTT. The chain combines TRBV10-3 with TRBJ1-3; TRBD1 matches at 10 bases. In germline, CDR1 is ENHRY, CDR2 SYGVKD. This CDR3 is 15 amino acids long. V lost 3 bases, J lost 5 bases, and 4 bases stayed unmatched.

J is TRBJ2-5 and V is TRBV19, with 9 nucleotides matching TRBD2. V lost 1 base, J lost 2 bases, and 5 bases stayed unmatched. The length of the CDR3 is 16 residues. Germline values: CDR1 LNHDA, CDR2 SQIVND (reference sequence). The CDR3 protein is CASSIGGGGAQETQYF. Written as DNA, the CDR3 is TGTGCCAGTAGTATAGGAGGCGGGGGGGCACAAGAGACCCAGTACTTC.

The chain links TRBV7-2 to TRBJ1-6; D perhaps matches TRBD1 (5 bases). Per germline, CDR1 SGHTA and CDR2 FQGNSA. Between the trimmed V and J ends, which lost 6 bases and 13 bases, there was a span of 16 bases. This CDR3 has 13 residues. The CDR3 region is CASRLGVTLPLHF. CDR3 in DNA: TGTGCCAGCAGGTTGGGGGTTACTTTGCCCCTCCACTTT.

The chain recombines TRBV11-2 with TRBJ1-4; D possibly corresponds to TRBD1 (6 bases). This CDR3 region has 15 residues. Germline V gives CDR1 SGHAT, CDR2 FQNNGV. Between the trimmed V and J ends, which lost 1 base and 7 bases, there was a span of 13 bases. CDR3: CASSLVGGRGEKLFF. CDR3 DNA sequence: TGTGCCAGCAGCTTAGTTGGGGGGCGCGGTGAAAAACTGTTTTTT.

V gene TRBV19 combines with J gene TRBJ2-1, with 12 nucleotides matching TRBD2. The V gene's germline CDR1 is LNHDA and CDR2 SQIVND (reference sequence). This CDR3 spans 16 amino acids. V shed 1 base, J shed 8 bases, and the junction held 6 bases outside the gene matches. The CDR3 reads CASSIGLASGRDEQFF. In DNA, the CDR3 is TGTGCCAGTAGTATAGGTCTGGCTAGCGGGAGGGATGAGCAGTTCTTC.

This chain joins TRBV11-2 and TRBJ1-2; D might be TRBD1 (5 bases). The CDR3 contains 14 residues. Germline assignment: CDR1 SGHAT and CDR2 FQNNGV. Trimming stripped 2 bases from V and 7 bases from J, with 14 bases between. The DNA for the CDR3 is TGTGCCAGCAGCTTACCCACTACGGGGGGTGGCTACACCTTC. This sequence encodes CASSLPTTGGGYTF.

The V and J genes are TRBV18 and TRBJ2-1, with a tentative D call TRBD1 (6 bases). The V and J ends lost 6 bases and 3 bases respectively, with 12 bases between them. CDR1 is KGHSH and CDR2 is LQKENI in the germline V gene. The CDR3 totals 14 residues. The CDR3 sequence: CASSQGHLYNEQFF. CDR3 DNA sequence: TGTGCCAGCTCGCAGGGACATCTCTACAATGAGCAGTTCTTC.

V is TRBV13 and J is TRBJ1-1, with D unclear. Trimming cost V 5 bases and J 2 bases, with 18 bases left between them. CDR1 and CDR2 from the germline V gene are PRHDT and FYEKMQ (reference sequence). The CDR3 has 16 amino acids. This CDR3 is CASSPPVWDRNTEAFF. The CDR3 DNA reads TGTGCCAGCAGCCCCCCTGTGTGGGATCGAAACACTGAAGCTTTCTTT.

The V gene is TRBV7-2, the J gene TRBJ1-3; tentative D call: TRBD1 (5 bases). The CDR3 spans 16 residues. V lost 5 bases and J 0 bases, leaving 14 bases between the germline ends. Germline V gene sequence: CDR1 SGHTA, CDR2 FQGNSA. The CDR3 DNA reads as TGTGCCAGCAGCCAGCAAGGGACGGTCTCTGGAAACACCATATATTTT. This translates into CASSQQGTVSGNTIYF.

The V and J genes are TRBV10-3 and TRBJ2-7; the match to TRBD2 covers 7 bases. This CDR3 comprises 14 residues. Germline V CDR1 and CDR2: ENHRY, SYGVKD. V shed 7 bases and J 2 bases; nucleotides not matched to a gene: 8. DNA of the CDR3: TGTGCCATCAACCCTAGCGGTCGAACCTACGAGCAGTACTTC. Its translation is CAINPSGRTYEQYF.

This clone was observed a handful of times. The chain recombines TRBV5-4 with TRBJ2-3, with unresolved D. CDR1 and CDR2 (germline): SGHNT, YYREEE (reference sequence). The germline V and J ends were trimmed by 0 bases and 4 bases, with 6 bases remaining between them. The length of the CDR3 is 13 residues. The CDR3 nucleotides read TGTGCCAGCAGCTTGGACCGTTCAGATACGCAGTATTTT. Encoded protein: CASSLDRSDTQYF.

This clone has only one observation. The rearrangement links TRBV6-5 to TRBJ1-2; D not certain. Germline assignment: CDR1 MNHEY and CDR2 SVGAGI. CDR3 length equals 14 residues. V was clipped by 5 bases and J by 7 bases, with 17 bases between them. The chain's CDR3 is CASSPTGTTGGYTF. The CDR3 nucleotides read TGTGCCAGCAGTCCCACTGGAACAACGGGTGGCTACACCTTC.

The chain links TRBV5-6 to TRBJ1-4; 8 bases fit TRBD1. The CDR3 totals 17 residues. Germline V gene sequence: CDR1 SGHDT, CDR2 YYEEEE. J gave up 10 bases and V 4 bases, and 18 bases lay outside the gene matches. In DNA form, the CDR3 reads TGTGCCAGCAGCGGCTGGGACAGGAACAGGGAGGGAGGAAAACTGTTTTTT. It translates to CASSGWDRNREGGKLFF.

The chain carries TRBV19 and TRBJ1-4, with no clear D. With 7 bases removed from V and 8 bases from J, the gap between germline ends came to 20 bases. The CDR3 totals 15 residues. Germline values: CDR1 LNHDA, CDR2 SQIVND (reference sequence). The CDR3 DNA follows: TGTGCCAGTACCCCGTGGAGACACCTAGGGGAAAAACTGTTTTTT. Protein: CASTPWRHLGEKLFF.

This chain joins TRBV5-1 and TRBJ2-3; TRBD1 might be the D (5 bases). The CDR3 consists of 14 residues. V was cut by 4 bases and J by 0 bases, with 9 bases left in between. Looked up from germline, CDR1 is SGHRS and CDR2 is YFSETQ. CDR3 in amino acids: CASSPTVSTDTQYF. CDR3 nucleotides: TGCGCCAGCAGCCCGACAGTTAGCACAGATACGCAGTATTTT.

The rearrangement joins TRBV27 to TRBJ2-5; D remains unclear. The germline gives CDR1 MNHEY, CDR2 SMNVEV (reference sequence). The V gene lost 3 bases and the J gene lost 1 base, with 9 bases spanning the gap. The CDR3 is 14 residues long. CDR3 region: CASSLRSGQETQYF. CDR3 nucleotide sequence: TGTGCCAGCAGTTTGAGGTCAGGCCAAGAGACCCAGTACTTC.

The rearrangement joins TRBV7-2 to TRBJ2-7; a possible D gene is TRBD2 (6 bases). The ends were cut back, 0 bases at V and 0 bases at J, with 12 bases in the middle. Germline CDR1 and CDR2: SGHTA and FQGNSA. There are 16 residues in the CDR3. DNA for the CDR3: TGTGCCAGCAGCTTAGCGGTAGCGGTCAACTCCTACGAGCAGTACTTC. Translated, it gives CASSLAVAVNSYEQYF.

The CDR3, as DNA: TGCGCCAGCAGTTCGGCGAACACCGGGGAGCTGTTTTTT. Translated, it gives CASSSANTGELFF. The V gene is TRBV10-1, the J gene TRBJ2-2; D not certain. The germline V gene has CDR1 WNHNN and CDR2 SYGVQD (reference sequence). This CDR3 contains 13 residues. With 5 bases removed from V and 0 bases from J, the gap between germline ends came to 4 bases.

The genes are TRBV5-1 and TRBJ1-6; 7 bases fit TRBD1. Unmatched junction bases numbered 7, after V lost 4 bases and J lost 0 bases. This CDR3 is built from 17 residues. Per the germline V gene, CDR1 is SGHRS and CDR2 is YFSETQ. CDR3 in amino acids: CASSIQGGTSYNSPLHF. The DNA of the CDR3 is TGCGCCAGCAGCATTCAGGGGGGGACCTCCTATAATTCACCCCTCCACTTT.

The rearrangement joins TRBV23-1 to TRBJ1-6, with D unclear. TRBV23-1 is an ORF; its function is uncertain. This CDR3 region has 16 residues. V lost 4 bases and J 10 bases, leaving 20 bases between the germline ends. In DNA, the CDR3 is TGCGCCAGCAGTCTCGCGCGGATATTTAAAAGCTCACCCCTCCACTTT. This sequence encodes CASSLARIFKSSPLHF.

This clone appeared a single time. V gene TRBV5-1 combines with J gene TRBJ2-1, with 7 nucleotides matching TRBD1. The germline V gene encodes CDR1 SGHRS and CDR2 YFSETQ. V gave up 0 bases and J gave up 7 bases; unmatched junction bases: 10. This CDR3 comprises 16 residues. Here the CDR3 DNA reads TGCGCCAGCAGCTTGGCCGAGTCAGGGGGTTGGAATGAGCAGTTCTTC. It codes for CASSLAESGGWNEQFF.

CDR3 nucleotides: TGTGCCAGCAGCTTAATTTCGGGACAGGCCTTCTACGAGCAGTACTTC. Amino acids: CASSLISGQAFYEQYF. The chain joins TRBV7-2 to TRBJ2-7; 8 bases are a match to TRBD1. Germline trimming cut 2 bases from V and 3 bases from J; bases unmatched to any gene: 9. The CDR3 length is 16 residues. The V gene's germline CDR1 is SGHTA and CDR2 FQGNSA.